Below are 27 T cell receptor beta chains sequenced from a single sample in a study of blood T cell repertoires in COVID-19. The repertoire was sequenced with immunoSEQ multiplex PCR; TCRdb's copy has only in-frame clones and lacks some. The data show approximately 50,000 clones, with 90% seen just once and over 4% held by the top ten. Sequencing was done on a sample of peripheral blood. These receptors were collected from a man in his 70s with acute or convalescent COVID-19.

The chain recombines TRBV21-1 with TRBJ2-7; TRBD2, the table's D call, lacks a check against the DNA. TRBV21-1 is noted as a pseudogene. There are 17 residues in the CDR3. For the CDR3, the DNA is TGTGCCAGCAGCAAAGAAAGGACTAGGAGCGGTCCTTACGAGCAGTACTTC. This gives the protein CASSKERTRSGPYEQYF.

This chain joins TRBV7-9 and TRBJ2-7; 10 nucleotides line up with TRBD1. Germline V gene lookup returns CDR1 SEHNR and CDR2 FQNEAQ (reference sequence). The CDR3 runs to 15 residues. V lost 6 bases, J lost 2 bases, and 7 bases stayed unmatched. CDR3 in DNA: TGTGCCAGCAGTTCGACAGGGGGCAGGCCCTACGAGCAGTACTTC. Protein sequence: CASSSTGGRPYEQYF.

This chain joins TRBV15 and TRBJ1-1; D may be TRBD1 (6 bases). The CDR3 is 17 amino acids. Germline V gene data show CDR1 as LNHNV and CDR2 as YYDKDF (reference sequence). V was trimmed by 0 bases and J by 0 bases, leaving 14 bases between them. The CDR3 region is CATSRESRGLVNTEAFF. CDR3 nucleotides: TGTGCCACCAGCAGAGAATCCAGGGGTTTGGTGAACACTGAAGCTTTCTTT.

The table lists this clone with a count of one. This chain joins TRBV29-1 and TRBJ2-1; D is possibly TRBD2 (7 bases). The CDR3 is 15 amino acids. Deletions cut 6 bases from V and 1 base from J, with 16 bases between. Per the germline V gene, CDR1 is SQVTM and CDR2 is ANQGSEA. The CDR3 spells CSVLPGGRSYNEQFF. Here the CDR3 DNA reads TGCAGCGTGCTGCCGGGGGGCAGGTCCTACAATGAGCAGTTCTTC.

The V call is TRBV6-4, the J call TRBJ2-3; D is unclear. CDR3 length: 15 amino acids. Germline V gives CDR1 MRHNA, CDR2 SNTAGT. The germline V and J ends were trimmed by 8 bases and 0 bases, with 15 bases remaining between them. The CDR3 region has the DNA TGTGCCAGCTCTCCCGCGCCTTCTAGCACAGATACGCAGTATTTT. It yields the protein CASSPAPSSTDTQYF.

The J gene is TRBJ2-6, the V gene TRBV6-2 or TRBV6-3, with D perhaps matching TRBD2 (6 bases). This CDR3 has 17 residues. The germline CDR1 and CDR2 sequences are MNHEY and SVGEGT. V lost 1 base to trimming and J lost 0 bases, with 10 bases between them. The DNA of the CDR3 is TGTGCCAGCAGTTACTGGAGGGGAAGCTCTGGGGCCAACGTCCTGACTTTC. It is translated as CASSYWRGSSGANVLTF.

The rearrangement uses TRBV5-1 and TRBJ2-1; 10 nucleotides agree with TRBD1. Germline V gene sequence: CDR1 SGHRS, CDR2 YFSETQ. The junction had 4 bases not matched to a gene; V was cut back by 4 bases and J by 3 bases. The CDR3 is 15 amino acids. CDR3 amino acids: CASSTDRGLYNEQFF. CDR3 sequence (DNA): TGCGCCAGCAGCACTGACAGGGGGCTCTACAATGAGCAGTTCTTC. Full variable domain (remainder filled in from reference TRBV5-1 and TRBJ2-1): KAGVTQTPRYLIKTRGQQVTLSCSPISGHRSVSWYQQTPGQGLQFLFEYFSETQRNKGNFPGRFSGRQFSNSRSEMNVSTLELGDSALYLCASSTDRGLYNEQFFGPGTRLTVL.

The rearrangement links TRBV21-1 to TRBJ1-2; the D segment call TRBD1 is taken from the table without a DNA check. TRBV21-1 is a known pseudogene. The CDR3 has 16 residues. The CDR3 here is CASSKVGKGENRGYTF. CDR3 in DNA: TGTGCCAGCAGCAAAGTTGGAAAGGGGGAAAATCGTGGCTACACCTTC.

V is TRBV11-2 and J is TRBJ1-4; D call uncertain. Germline V lookup: CDR1 SGHAT, CDR2 FQNNGV. The germline V and J ends were trimmed by 2 bases and 8 bases, with 6 bases remaining between them. This CDR3 has 12 residues. In DNA, the CDR3 is TGTGCCAGCAGCTTATTCGGGGAAAAACTGTTTTTT. This translates into CASSLFGEKLFF.

This chain joins TRBV19 and TRBJ1-2; the D is unclear. CDR3 length: 16 residues. The V gene's germline CDR1 is LNHDA and CDR2 SQIVND (reference sequence). V was cut by 3 bases and J by 3 bases, with 17 bases left in between. CDR3 residues: CASSIGGSFADYGYTF. The DNA of the CDR3 is TGTGCCAGTAGTATTGGAGGGTCTTTTGCGGACTATGGCTACACCTTC. Based on the CDR3 plus reference TRBV19 and TRBJ1-2, the full variable domain is DGGITQSPKYLFRKEGQNVTLSCEQNLNHDAMYWYRQDPGQGLRLIYYSQIVNDFQKGDIAEGYSVSREKKESFPLTVTSAQKNPTAFYLCASSIGGSFADYGYTFGSGTRLTVV.

The chain links TRBV14 to TRBJ2-7; 9 nucleotides match TRBD1. Trimming removed 1 base from V and 4 bases from J; junction bases left unmatched: 8. The V gene's germline CDR1 is SGHDN and CDR2 FVKESK. This CDR3 spans 16 amino acids. The CDR3 protein is CASSQAFRDRVYEQYF. The DNA for the CDR3 is TGTGCCAGCAGCCAAGCTTTCCGGGACAGGGTTTACGAGCAGTACTTC.

The CDR3 DNA reads as TGTGCCAGCTCACCACTTCCTAAGTCGTGGCAGCCCCAGCATTTT. The encoded protein is CASSPLPKSWQPQHF. The rearrangement joins TRBV18 to TRBJ1-5; no clear D gene. V was trimmed by 1 base and J by 7 bases, leaving 14 bases between them. The CDR3 covers 15 residues. Germline V lookup: CDR1 KGHSH, CDR2 LQKENI.

This clone was observed once. The chain links TRBV30 to TRBJ1-2, with no clear D. The CDR3 covers 13 residues. Trimming removed 1 base at V and 4 bases at J, with 10 bases between. Germline V gene sequence: CDR1 GTSNPN, CDR2 SVGIG (reference sequence). Here the CDR3 DNA reads TGTGCCTGGAGTGGGCAGGATGGCTATGGCTACACCTTC. It encodes CAWSGQDGYGYTF. The full variable domain, with the rest looked up from reference TRBV30 and TRBJ1-2, is SQTIHQWPATLVQPVGSPLSLECTVEGTSNPNLYWYRQAAGRGLQLLFYSVGIGQISSEVPQNLSASRPQDRQFILSSKKLLLSDSGFYLCAWSGQDGYGYTFGSGTRLTVV.

The rearrangement uses TRBV5-8 and TRBJ2-2; D possibly corresponds to TRBD1 (6 bases). The CDR3 runs to 15 residues. V lost 1 base and J lost 4, with 11 bases in between. The germline V gene encodes CDR1 SGHTS and CDR2 YDEGEE. The CDR3 DNA is TGTGCCAGCAGCTTGATTGGGACATTCACCGGGGAGCTGTTTTTT. As protein: CASSLIGTFTGELFF.

This rearrangement joins TRBV7-2 to TRBJ2-3; D might be TRBD2 (6 bases). This CDR3 has 15 amino acids. V was shortened by 5 bases and J by 4 bases, with 16 bases between the two germline ends. Germline CDR1 SGHTA, CDR2 FQGNSA. CDR3 region: CASSDPRRGSDTQYF. In nucleotides, the CDR3 is TGTGCCAGCAGCGACCCCCGTCGGGGGTCAGATACGCAGTATTTT.

This rearrangement joins TRBV28 to TRBJ2-1; 11 nucleotides align to TRBD2. The length of the CDR3 is 15 residues. From germline, CDR1 is MDHEN and CDR2 SYDVKM. V lost 5 bases, J lost 6 bases, and 6 bases stayed unmatched. CDR3 sequence reads: CASSPIAGGFNEQFF. The CDR3 bases are TGTGCCAGCAGTCCTATAGCGGGGGGGTTCAATGAGCAGTTCTTC.

The chain combines TRBV3-1 (or the pseudogene TRBV3-2) with TRBJ2-5; 10 nucleotides line up with TRBD2. The CDR3 totals 17 residues. The V and J ends lost 5 bases and 2 bases, in that order; junction bases with no gene match: 11. Germline V gene lookup returns CDR1 LGHDT and CDR2 YNNKEL (reference sequence). The CDR3 here is CASSSSWTSGIQETQYF. For the CDR3, the DNA is TGTGCCAGCAGCTCCTCCTGGACTAGCGGTATACAAGAGACCCAGTACTTC.

This clone is a singleton in its sample. The V call is TRBV3-1 (or the pseudogene TRBV3-2), the J call TRBJ1-2, with D unresolved. This CDR3 is 17 amino acids long. Deletions cut 4 bases from V and 4 bases from J, with 22 bases between. Germline values: CDR1 LGHDT, CDR2 YNNKEL (reference sequence). The CDR3 sequence: CASSPTFERGIFYGYTF. Written as DNA, the CDR3 is TGTGCCAGCAGCCCTACTTTCGAACGCGGTATTTTCTATGGCTACACCTTC.

This clone was seen a single time. The chain employs TRBV24-1 and TRBJ1-5; D is unresolved. This CDR3 contains 16 residues. Germline-derived CDR1 and CDR2 are KGHDR and SFDVKD. V was trimmed by 1 base and J by 7 bases, leaving 16 bases between them. CDR3 loop: CATSDLIGKTLQPQHF. CDR3 bases: TGTGCCACCAGTGATTTAATCGGGAAGACGTTGCAGCCCCAGCATTTT.

The chain employs TRBV19 and TRBJ2-3, with 8 bases lining up with TRBD1. This CDR3 is 14 amino acids long. The V gene's germline CDR1 is LNHDA and CDR2 SQIVND (reference sequence). With 6 bases clipped from V and 1 base from J, the junction kept 3 bases outside the gene matches. The CDR3 nucleotides are TGTGCCAGTAGGTCGGGACAGGGCACAGATACGCAGTATTTT. Translating gives CASRSGQGTDTQYF.

The chain couples TRBV3-1 (or the pseudogene TRBV3-2) to TRBJ1-2, with D possibly being TRBD1 (6 bases). V was shortened by 1 base and J by 4 bases, with 19 bases between the two germline ends. The CDR3 consists of 17 residues. Germline V lookup: CDR1 LGHDT, CDR2 YNNKEL (reference sequence). This CDR3 is CASSQGITGLGGYGYTF. Here the CDR3 DNA reads TGTGCCAGCAGCCAAGGAATAACCGGGCTAGGGGGCTATGGCTACACCTTC.

V usage is TRBV30 and J usage is TRBJ1-5, with D perhaps TRBD1 (6 bases). The germline CDR1 and CDR2 sequences are GTSNPN and SVGIG (reference sequence). This CDR3 region has 14 residues. The V gene lost 1 base and the J gene lost 3 bases, with 10 bases spanning the gap. In DNA, the CDR3 is TGTGCCTGGAGTGGCAGGGGAGACAATCAGCCCCAGCATTTT. It specifies CAWSGRGDNQPQHF.

The rearrangement links TRBV6-5 to TRBJ1-6; 8 bases fit TRBD1. Trimming cost V 2 bases and J 8 bases; bases outside gene matches: 5. From germline, CDR1 is MNHEY and CDR2 SVGAGI. This CDR3 spans 15 amino acids. The CDR3 sequence: CASSYGTGPYSPLHF. The CDR3 DNA follows: TGTGCCAGCAGTTACGGGACAGGCCCTTATTCACCCCTCCACTTT.

The chain employs TRBV28 and TRBJ1-1; 7 positions agree with TRBD1. Germline CDR1 reads MDHEN; CDR2 reads SYDVKM. V lost 7 bases, J lost 11 bases, and 19 bases stayed unmatched. The CDR3 runs 15 residues. CDR3 in amino acids: CASKPRPTGFFLAFF. The CDR3 DNA follows: TGTGCCAGCAAACCCCGACCGACAGGGTTTTTTTTGGCTTTCTTT.

The genes are TRBV18 and TRBJ2-1; 8 bases fit TRBD2. Germline V lookup: CDR1 KGHSH, CDR2 LQKENI. With 3 bases clipped from V and 10 bases from J, the junction kept 8 bases outside the gene matches. CDR3 length: 14 amino acids. This CDR3 is CASSPTSESKEQFF. DNA for the CDR3: TGTGCCAGCTCACCGACTAGCGAATCCAAGGAGCAGTTCTTC.

CDR3 amino acids: CASSEGRPTTGELFF. The CDR3 nucleotides are TGTGCCAGCAGTGAGGGGAGACCAACCACCGGGGAGCTGTTTTTT. This chain joins TRBV2 and TRBJ2-2; D is possibly TRBD2 (5 bases). CDR3 size: 15 residues. V lost 3 bases to trimming and J lost 4 bases, with 12 bases between them. Germline-derived CDR1 and CDR2 are SNHLY and FYNNEI.

The genes are TRBV7-9 and TRBJ1-5, with D unclear. The CDR3 covers 15 residues. The germline V and J ends were trimmed by 3 bases and 0 bases, with 9 bases remaining between them. Germline-derived CDR1 and CDR2 are SEHNR and FQNEAQ (reference sequence). Here the CDR3 reads CASSLGDNSNQPQHF. DNA for the CDR3: TGTGCCAGCAGCTTGGGAGATAATAGCAATCAGCCCCAGCATTTT.